The 14 T cell receptor beta chains presented below share a single source sample, sequenced in a study of cytomegalovirus exposure and HLA in healthy donors. In the PCR, 60 Vbeta and 13 Jbeta primers were used. TCRdb's table, derived via immunoSEQ multiplex PCR, lists solely in-frame clones and lacks some. The table shows approximately 110,000 clones, with over 70% occurring only once. Sequencing was carried out using PBMCs. The receptors originated from a woman aged 40 to 50 in good health and CMV-seropositive.

The V gene is TRBV27, the J gene TRBJ1-1, with 8 bases fitting TRBD1. The V and J ends lost 3 bases and 4 bases, in that order; junction bases with no gene match: 13. Germline V lookup: CDR1 MNHEY, CDR2 SMNVEV (reference sequence). The CDR3 has 17 amino acids. The CDR3 coding sequence is TGTGCCAGCAGTTTGACCCCCACAACAGGGGGTGTCACTGAAGCTTTCTTT. Translated: CASSLTPTTGGVTEAFF.

The V call is TRBV4-1, the J call TRBJ2-7, with 7 bases lining up with TRBD2. The germline V gene encodes CDR1 MGHRA and CDR2 YSYEKL. Unmatched junction bases numbered 6, after V lost 0 bases and J lost 4 bases. The CDR3 is 15 amino acids. The CDR3 protein is CASSQDDGGIYEQYF. The CDR3 coding sequence is TGCGCCAGCAGCCAAGACGACGGGGGGATTTACGAGCAGTACTTC.

This clone was counted only a few times. The chain uses TRBV5-4 and TRBJ2-2; 9 nucleotides line up with TRBD2. This CDR3 comprises 16 residues. V shed 3 bases, J shed 7 bases, and the junction held 10 bases outside the gene matches. The germline gives CDR1 SGHNT, CDR2 YYREEE (reference sequence). The CDR3 loop reads CASSSGTSKRGGELFF. The CDR3 coding sequence is TGTGCCAGCAGCTCCGGGACTAGCAAGAGGGGCGGGGAGCTGTTTTTT.

V and J are TRBV9 and TRBJ1-1, with TRBD1 identical over 9 bases. With 3 bases clipped from V and 5 bases from J, the junction kept 5 bases outside the gene matches. The CDR3 sequence is 14 residues long. Germline assignment: CDR1 SGDLS and CDR2 YYNGEE. CDR3 sequence: CASSAWTGETEAFF. Written as DNA, the CDR3 is TGTGCCAGCAGCGCCTGGACAGGGGAAACTGAAGCTTTCTTT.

The chain carries TRBV16 and TRBJ1-5; no definite D call. The V end was cut by 4 bases, the J end by 2 bases, with 21 bases between. Germline V CDR1 and CDR2: KGHSY, FQNENV. The CDR3 is 18 residues long. CDR3 in DNA: TGTGCCAGCAGCCCCCCAACAGCCTCCAATCCTCGCAATCAGCCCCAGCATTTT. This encodes CASSPPTASNPRNQPQHF.

This clone was found once. The CDR3 spells CASSQLSRDCVYNEQFF. CDR3 sequence (DNA): TGCGCCAGCAGTCAATTGAGTAGGGACTGCGTTTACAATGAGCAGTTCTTC. The chain links TRBV23-1 to TRBJ2-1, with D perhaps TRBD2 (6 bases). TRBV23-1 belongs to the ORF category, with a function that is uncertain. The length of the CDR3 is 17 residues. V was trimmed by 1 base and J by 4 bases, leaving 17 bases between them.

The CDR3 nucleotides are TGTGCCAGCAGTTACGGACAGATCTATGGCTACACCTTC. Its protein product is CASSYGQIYGYTF. The chain recombines TRBV6-5 with TRBJ1-2; a weak D match, TRBD1 (6 bases). Germline CDR1 is MNHEY and CDR2 is SVGAGI. This CDR3 has 13 amino acids. V was pared by 2 bases and J by 4 bases, with 8 bases between.

The chain carries TRBV27 and TRBJ1-4, with D possibly matching TRBD1 (5 bases). Germline V gives CDR1 MNHEY, CDR2 SMNVEV (reference sequence). V lost 6 bases, J lost 0 bases, and 14 bases lay in between. The CDR3 is 16 residues long. The CDR3 loop is CASSLLGGATNEKLFF. The DNA for the CDR3 is TGTGCCAGCAGCTTGCTGGGGGGTGCAACTAATGAAAAACTGTTTTTT.

Regarding this clone: At one of its ends the junction is not consistent with the germline gene, which may arise from a read error. The chain has TRBV7-9 and TRBJ2-1; no firm D call. The V gene's germline CDR1 is SEHNR and CDR2 FQNEAQ (reference sequence). This CDR3 contains 12 residues. The CDR3 is CSSSSINDFQFF. CDR3 sequence (DNA): TGTTCCAGCAGCTCTATTAACGACTTTCAGTTCTTC.

The chain joins TRBV7-8 to TRBJ2-2; weak D call: TRBD2 (5 bases). Germline-derived CDR1 and CDR2 are SGHVS and FQNEAQ. With 3 bases removed from V and 1 base from J, the gap between germline ends came to 9 bases. The CDR3 has 15 residues. The CDR3 loop is CASSFNGMNTGELFF. The CDR3 nucleotides are TGTGCCAGCAGCTTCAACGGGATGAACACCGGGGAGCTGTTTTTT.

This clone was counted once. This chain links TRBV10-3 with TRBJ2-5, with 7 nucleotides matching TRBD1. The J call may be in error: the DNA end matches TRBJ2-7 better. The CDR3 has 13 residues. The germline V gene has CDR1 ENHRY and CDR2 SYGVKD. The CDR3 nucleotides are TGTGCCATCACCCAGACAGGGTTCCACGAGCAGTACTTC. Amino acids: CAITQTGFHEQYF.

The CDR3 protein is CASSFNGGAYIYGYTF. The CDR3 nucleotides are TGTGCCAGCAGTTTCAATGGGGGGGCATATATCTATGGCTACACCTTC. The rearrangement links TRBV27 to TRBJ1-2; TRBD1 might be the D (6 bases). CDR3 length equals 16 residues. Between the trimmed V and J ends, which lost 3 bases and 4 bases, there was a span of 18 bases. Germline V lookup: CDR1 MNHEY, CDR2 SMNVEV (reference sequence).

The chain uses TRBV2 and TRBJ2-3, with D possibly TRBD1 on 5 matching bases. Per the germline V gene, CDR1 is SNHLY and CDR2 is FYNNEI. Trimming took 3 bases from V and 2 from J, leaving 6 bases between them. The CDR3 extends over 13 amino acids. CDR3: CASSEDITDTQYF. In nucleotides, the CDR3 is TGTGCCAGCAGTGAGGACATCACAGATACGCAGTATTTT.

This clone was seen a handful of times. V gene TRBV7-2 combines with J gene TRBJ1-5; a weak D match, TRBD1 (5 bases). The ends were cut back, 2 bases at V and 6 bases at J, with 11 bases in the middle. Germline lookup yields CDR1 SGHTA and CDR2 FQGNSA. The CDR3 has 14 amino acids. CDR3 sequence reads: CASSLKGLVQPQHF. In DNA, the CDR3 is TGTGCCAGCAGCTTAAAGGGGCTTGTTCAGCCCCAGCATTTT.